This T cell receptor (beta chain) was recovered during a study of T cells in localized non-small cell lung cancer (TCRdb year 2020). At the level of the whole study: The study analyzed T cell repertoires of around 250 early-stage NSCLC patients, comparing tumors and uninvolved tumor-adjacent lungs. The cohort comprised roughly 240 treatment-naïve NSCLC patients with resected, localized lung tumors. The mean age of the NSCLC patients was 50 to 85 years, with 130 or so men and 85 to 110 women.

At diagnosis, tumor, uninvolved tumor-adjacent lung and peripheral blood were collected and then preserved as a mix of FFPE and fresh-frozen material. For TCR repertoire profiling, blood samples were analyzed in the form of peripheral blood mononuclear cells. Points the paper makes about the study in general: Because multi-region sequencing of the tumors was not done, intratumor heterogeneity could not be ruled out. Of the top 100 tumor clones, a median of around 57 were detected in paired uninvolved adjacent lung; under 35 were also among that lung's top 100. Since the design was exploratory, TCR variables were selected using unadjusted p-values with no false-discovery rate correction. Uninvolved tumor-adjacent lung showed the highest T cell clonality, higher than tumor, which suggests more focused antigenic responses in the uninvolved tumor-adjacent lung. Higher T cell density in blood was associated with longer overall survival, whereas higher clonality in adjacent lung was associated with shorter survival.

TCR beta CDR3 regions were sequenced from DNA using the immunoSEQ Assay. The authors' pipeline ran thus. T cell density was computed as TCR beta template counts normalized to usable DNA estimated by amplifying housekeeping genes. Richness was estimated using the preseqR package, with extrapolation to 400,000 templates for PBMC samples and to 120,000 templates for tissue samples. Clonality was defined as one minus Pielou's evenness. Tissue-enriched TCRs were identified through differential abundance testing performed on productive amino-acid clonotypes, with a minimum total count of 5 and an alpha of 0.1. Repertoire overlap between compartments was quantified with the Jaccard Index and Morisita Overlap Index. GLIPH grouped TCR beta CDR3s together with public tetramer-defined viral CDR3s, and a viral motif had to include at least three viral sequences and show V-gene enrichment. TCRdb holds this immuneACCESS table with in-frame rearrangements only. Some clones are missing; in checked studies, unresolved V genes explain under half, and the rest has no known cause. Clone size and the V and J calls come from that table; the DNA yielded D and trimming. Within this sample are tens of thousands of clones, with roughly 87% of them counted one time only. In total, the top ten clones hold 29% of the sample.

V loses 0 bases of germline sequence and J loses 5 bases, and the interval between the two ends is 8 bases. CDR1 and CDR2 (LNHDA, SQIVND) derive from the germline V gene (reference sequence). The CDR3 starts with the cysteine, ends with the phenylalanine, and has 14 residues. Kept here is only the CDR3 DNA, which spans 42 bases and is read in frame from base 1. Note on this clone: The antigen it binds to is not known. It has no much larger one-base neighbor in the sample; base qualities were not kept.

The TCR was taken from a male donor older than 55 with stage I squamous cell lung carcinoma. Sequenced here: peripheral blood, sampled before any cancer treatment. The chain employs TRBV19 and TRBJ1-5; no D gene is confidently identified. The DNA sequence reads TGTGCCAGTAGTATAGAGGCAGGTGATCAGCCCCAGCATTTT. This encodes CASSIEAGDQPQHF.